A single sample is the source of the 21 T cell receptor beta chains below, sequenced in a study of T cells in women clearing cervical HPV infection (dated 2018 in TCRdb). The library was made by the immunoSEQ multiplex PCR assay. The source is immuneACCESS, and TCRdb retained only in-frame sequences with V and J called. Part of the clones is not carried over; for the studies checked, unresolved V genes explain less than half of this, and the remainder is unexplained. The table for this sample records 45,000 to 50,000 clones. In total, the top ten clones hold 35% to 45% of the sample. Input material: blood buffy coat. The source is a woman between 18 and 70 years old with a cervical HPV16 infection that either progressed to CIN3+ or cleared (not recorded which).

As regards this clone: The read ends 3 residues shy of where the CDR3 ends; the end is completed using the germline J gene. This sequence joins TRBV2 and TRBJ1-2; 8 nucleotides match TRBD1. Trimming took 5 bases from V and 5 from J; bases not matched to a gene: 7. CDR3 length: 14 residues. In germline, CDR1 is SNHLY, CDR2 FYNNEI. This CDR3 reads CASSQLQGGYGYTF. Incomplete CDR3 DNA: TGTGCCAGCAGTCAGTTACAGGGGGGATATGGC.

As for this clone: The read is 3 residues too short to cover the CDR3 end, so that end is filled in from the germline J gene. The chain has TRBV30 and TRBJ2-5; 8 bases match TRBD1. Germline CDR1 reads GTSNPN; CDR2 reads SVGIG (reference sequence). The CDR3 loop spans 13 amino acids. V was pared by 5 bases and J by 2 bases, with 4 bases of the junction left unmatched. CDR3 in amino acids: CAWGQGAQETQYF. The DNA read from the CDR3 is TGTGCCTGGGGACAGGGAGCACAAGAGACC.

Regarding this clone: The read gets to within 3 residues of the CDR3 end, and the germline J gene fills in the rest. The gene calls are TRBV20-1 and TRBJ2-3; D remains unclear. The germline CDR1 and CDR2 sequences are DFQATT and SNEGSKA (reference sequence). V gave up 7 bases and J gave up 0 bases, with 11 bases separating them. The CDR3 contains 13 residues. CDR3 loop: CSGLETSTDTQYF. CDR3 bases read: TGCAGTGGTCTAGAAACTAGCACAGATACG.

In regard to this clone: The sequence runs out 3 residues before the end of the CDR3; the remainder is reconstructed from the germline J gene. The chain uses TRBV4-1 and TRBJ2-7; D ambiguous. This CDR3 region has 13 residues. V was clipped by 1 base and J by 3 bases, with 7 bases between them. Germline assignment: CDR1 MGHRA and CDR2 YSYEKL. The CDR3 sequence is CASSQGSVYEQYF. Partial CDR3 DNA: TGCGCCAGCAGCCAAGGGTCAGTCTACGAG.

In the case of this clone: Compared with germline, one end of the junction differs, possibly owing to a read error. The CDR3 end falls 3 residues outside the read, so it is completed with the germline J gene. J is TRBJ1-1 and V is TRBV4-2; TRBD1 matches at 7 bases. The CDR3 sequence is 14 residues long. Germline lookup yields CDR1 LGHNA and CDR2 YNFKEQ. This CDR3 reads CASSQEGANTEAFF. The sequenced part of the CDR3 DNA is TGCGCCAGCAGCCAGGAGGGGGCGAACACTGAA.

To note about this clone: The CDR3 end lies 3 residues beyond the end of the read and is filled in from the germline J gene. The J gene is TRBJ2-7, the V gene TRBV11-2; 8 bases are shared with TRBD1. The germline gives CDR1 SGHAT, CDR2 FQNNGV. The CDR3 has 13 residues. After removal of 7 bases from V and 3 bases from J, the junction contained 5 bases not matched to a gene. The DNA read from the CDR3 is TGTGCCAGCACTATTGGACAGGGCTACGAG. Amino acid sequence: CASTIGQGYE. In full, the CDR3 is CASTIGQGYEQYF.

For this clone: Read data end 3 residues before the CDR3 end; the end is taken from the germline J gene. The V call is TRBV7-9, the J call TRBJ2-5; maybe TRBD1 (6 bases). With 5 bases removed from V and 7 bases from J, the gap between germline ends came to 14 bases. The length of the CDR3 is 13 residues. The V gene's germline CDR1 is SEHNR and CDR2 FQNEAQ (reference sequence). The covered CDR3 bases are TGTGCCAGCAGCCAGGGGACCACGGGGACC. Translating gives CASSQGTTGT. The complete CDR3 protein is CASSQGTTGTQYF.

The CDR3: CASSKEGQGGYSPLHF. The CDR3 DNA, read in part, is TGCGCCAGCAGCAAGGAAGGACAGGGAGGATACTCACCC. The rearrangement uses TRBV5-1 and TRBJ1-6, with 8 nucleotides matching TRBD1. The read terminates 3 residues before the CDR3 end, so the remaining end is supplied by the germline J gene. Unmatched junction bases numbered 13, after V lost 4 bases and J lost 10 bases. The CDR3 is 16 residues long. Germline lookup yields CDR1 SGHRS and CDR2 YFSETQ.

In the case of this clone: The read stops 3 residues short of the end of the CDR3; the missing end is completed from the germline J gene. The gene calls are TRBV6-1 and TRBJ2-2; 7 bases agree with TRBD2. CDR3 length: 16 amino acids. With V trimmed by 2 bases and J by 0 bases, 3 bases remained unmatched. CDR1 is MNHNS and CDR2 is SASEGT in the germline V gene. The sequenced part of the CDR3 DNA is TGTGCCAGCAGTGAATCGCGGGGGTCGAACACCGGGGAG. Translating gives CASSESRGSNTGE. Given in full, the CDR3 is CASSESRGSNTGELFF.

For this clone: The read ends 3 residues early relative to the CDR3; the germline J gene fills the gap. The chain is built from TRBV2 and TRBJ2-7, with D possibly matching TRBD1 (7 bases). Trimming took 3 bases from V and 4 from J, leaving 13 bases between them. The V gene's germline CDR1 is SNHLY and CDR2 FYNNEI. The CDR3 spans 14 residues. The sequenced CDR3 bases are TGTGCCAGCAGTGACAGGGGGGACCTATACGAG. Its translation is CASSDRGDLYE. The full CDR3 protein reads CASSDRGDLYEQYF.

Turning to this clone: The CDR3 end falls 3 residues outside the read, so it is completed with the germline J gene. Other DNA sequences within the sample encode an identical CDR3. V gene TRBV7-2 combines with J gene TRBJ1-3; TRBD1 might be the D (6 bases). Trimming shortened V by 10 bases and J by 4 bases, and 17 bases separated the two germline ends. The CDR3 runs to 14 residues. Germline CDR1 and CDR2: SGHTA and FQGNSA. CDR3 in amino acids: CATGQPMLGNTIYF. CDR3 DNA (partial): TGTGCCACCGGACAGCCTATGTTAGGAAACACC.

As for this clone: The read halts 3 residues ahead of the CDR3 end, with the missing end drawn from the germline J gene. This chain connects TRBV30 to TRBJ1-1; the match to TRBD1 covers 10 bases. This CDR3 contains 14 residues. Germline trimming cut 5 bases from V and 1 base from J; bases unmatched to any gene: 4. The germline gives CDR1 GTSNPN, CDR2 SVGIG (reference sequence). The CDR3 sequence is CAWDRTGGNTEAFF. The sequenced CDR3 bases are TGTGCCTGGGACCGGACAGGGGGGAACACTGAA.

With regard to this clone: The observed sequence ends 3 residues before the CDR3 terminus, with the missing tail filled in from the germline J gene. The genes are TRBV10-3 and TRBJ2-7, with TRBD1 matching over 7 bases. Germline CDR1 is ENHRY and CDR2 is SYGVKD. V shed 4 bases, J shed 1 base, and the junction held 4 bases outside the gene matches. The CDR3 is made up of 14 amino acids. The CDR3 spells CAISGQGHSYEQYF. The covered CDR3 bases are TGTGCCATCAGTGGACAGGGACATTCCTACGAG.

A word on this clone: Read data end 3 residues before the CDR3 end; the end is taken from the germline J gene. This chain joins TRBV14 and TRBJ2-7; 7 nucleotides agree with TRBD2. V trimming: 0 bases; J trimming: 4 bases; junction bases outside the gene matches: 3. CDR1 and CDR2 (germline): SGHDN, FVKESK. The CDR3 consists of 14 residues. The CDR3 protein is CASSQDGGEYEQYF. The sequenced part of the CDR3 DNA is TGTGCCAGCAGCCAAGATGGGGGGGAGTACGAG. Supplemented by reference TRBV14 and TRBJ2-7, the full variable domain reads EAGVTQFPSHSVIEKGQTVTLRCDPISGHDNLYWYRRVMGKEIKFLLHFVKESKQDESGMPNNRFLAERTGGTYSTLKVQPAELEDSGVYFCASSQDGGEYEQYFGPGTRLTVT.

A note on this clone: Sequencing ends 3 residues short of the CDR3 end; the germline J gene provides the rest. The chain employs TRBV5-1 and TRBJ2-2; 9 bases match TRBD1. The V and J ends lost 4 bases and 7 bases, in that order; junction bases with no gene match: 5. CDR3 length: 14 residues. Germline values: CDR1 SGHRS, CDR2 YFSETQ. This CDR3 reads CASSRDREDGELFF. The DNA read from the CDR3 is TGCGCCAGCAGCCGGGACAGGGAAGACGGGGAG. The complete variable domain, with remaining parts taken from reference TRBV5-1 and TRBJ2-2, reads KAGVTQTPRYLIKTRGQQVTLSCSPISGHRSVSWYQQTPGQGLQFLFEYFSETQRNKGNFPGRFSGRQFSNSRSEMNVSTLELGDSALYLCASSRDREDGELFFGEGSRLTVL.

Notes on this clone: The read terminates 3 residues before the CDR3 end, so the remaining end is supplied by the germline J gene. J is TRBJ2-2 and V is TRBV7-3; D is possibly TRBD1 (6 bases). Germline assignment: CDR1 SGHTA and CDR2 FQGTGA. With 6 bases removed from V and 2 bases from J, the gap between germline ends came to 10 bases. CDR3 length: 14 amino acids. The chain's CDR3 is CASSRQANTGELFF. The sequenced part of the CDR3 DNA is TGTGCCAGCAGTCGACAGGCCAACACCGGGGAG.

This CDR3 is CASSSTPGYQETQYF. The sequenced part of the CDR3 DNA is TGTGCCAGCAGCTCCACACCAGGGTACCAAGAGACC. The chain combines TRBV7-2 with TRBJ2-5, with TRBD1 as a possible D gene (5 bases). The CDR3 goes on 3 residues after the read ends, and that part is filled in from the germline J gene. Germline V lookup: CDR1 SGHTA, CDR2 FQGNSA. The CDR3 loop spans 15 amino acids. Trimming stripped 4 bases from V and 0 bases from J, with 12 bases between.

Comment on this clone: The missing CDR3 end, 3 residues past where the read stops, is filled in from the germline J gene. This chain connects TRBV30 to TRBJ2-4, with 12 bases lining up with TRBD1. The CDR3 is 17 amino acids. The V gene's germline CDR1 is GTSNPN and CDR2 SVGIG (reference sequence). The CDR3 protein is CAWRYPGTGGRNYGQYF. The CDR3 bases that were read are TGTGCCTGGAGATACCCCGGGACAGGGGGCCGTAACTATGGT. Variable domain in full (rest from reference TRBV30 and TRBJ2-4): SQTIHQWPATLVQPVGSPLSLECTVEGTSNPNLYWYRQAAGRGLQLLFYSVGIGQISSEVPQNLSASRPQDRQFILSSKKLLLSDSGFYLCAWRYPGTGGRNYGQYFGAGTRLSVL.

With respect to this clone: The CDR3 end falls 3 residues outside the read, so it is completed with the germline J gene. The rearrangement joins TRBV30 to TRBJ1-6; TRBD1 matches 8 bases. The CDR3 extends over 17 amino acids. The V gene's germline CDR1 is GTSNPN and CDR2 SVGIG (reference sequence). V was pared by 5 bases and J by 0 bases, with 9 bases of the junction left unmatched. Here the CDR3 reads CAWGYRTGSSYNSPLHF. The CDR3 DNA, read in part, is TGTGCCTGGGGATATCGGACAGGGAGCTCCTATAATTCACCC.

Note on this clone: The read terminates 3 residues ahead of where the CDR3 ends, so the germline J gene completes it. V usage is TRBV2 and J usage is TRBJ1-6; 8 nucleotides agree with TRBD1. The CDR3 consists of 16 residues. Germline trimming cut 1 base from V and 9 bases from J; bases unmatched to any gene: 8. CDR1 is SNHLY and CDR2 is FYNNEI in the germline V gene. The covered CDR3 bases are TGTGCCAGCAGTGAAGGCGGACAGGGAGTGGGTTCACCC. Its protein product is CASSEGGQGVGSP. The entire CDR3 reads CASSEGGQGVGSPLHF.

About this clone: Coverage ceases 3 residues before the CDR3 finishes, and the germline J gene fills in the end. The genes are TRBV7-9 and TRBJ2-4, with D hard to call. Looked up from germline, CDR1 is SEHNR and CDR2 is FQNEAQ (reference sequence). The CDR3 length is 15 residues. The covered CDR3 bases are TGTGCCAGCAGCTTAGCGTACGGATTTAACTATGGT. Translating it yields CASSLAYGFNYG. From start to end, the CDR3 is CASSLAYGFNYGQYF.